These 20 T cell receptor beta chains share one sample of origin, sequenced in a study of T-cell reconstitution after alpha-beta-depleted transplantation in children. The TCRbeta library was prepared with unique molecular identifiers. TCRdb reprocessed the PCR reads via MiXCR and lists one record per CDR3 protein. This table holds about 230,000 distinct CDR3 sequences, approximately 9.7% found once. The input for sequencing was PBMCs from the stem cell graft donor, taken from the stem cell graft. All receptors derive from a human donor who donated a stem cell graft to a child with SCID.

This rearrangement joins TRBV5-1 to TRBJ1-2, with D tentatively TRBD1 (5 bases). CDR1 SGHRS and CDR2 YFSETQ come from the germline V gene. CDR3 length: 16 residues. Between the trimmed V and J ends, which lost 1 base and 2 bases, there was a span of 15 bases. The CDR3 region has the DNA TGCGCCAGCAGCTTGACGTCGGGGCAGGGAAACTATGGCTACACCTTC. It codes for CASSLTSGQGNYGYTF.

The chain combines TRBV7-2 with TRBJ2-5, with no clear D. The CDR3 extends over 14 amino acids. The germline V gene encodes CDR1 SGHTA and CDR2 FQGNSA. V was pared by 5 bases and J by 5 bases, with 15 bases between. CDR3 DNA: TGTGCCAGCAGCGTCGGCGCGCTTTGGGAGACCCAGTACTTC. It is translated as CASSVGALWETQYF.

This clonotype has ten or more counts. This chain uses TRBV12-3 or TRBV12-4 with TRBJ2-5; D uncertain. Trimming removed 7 bases at V and 7 bases at J, with 13 bases between. The CDR3 totals 12 residues. In DNA, the CDR3 is TGTGCCAGCACCGTACCCCCAGGGACCCAGTACTTC. Protein product: CASTVPPGTQYF.

The table lists this clonotype with many counts. The genes are TRBV7-8 and TRBJ1-5; perhaps TRBD1 as D (5 bases). Between the trimmed V and J ends, which lost 3 bases and 4 bases, there was a span of 7 bases. The CDR3 length is 13 residues. Germline V gives CDR1 SGHVS, CDR2 FQNEAQ. CDR3 in amino acids: CASSFSGNQPQHF. In DNA, the CDR3 is TGTGCCAGCAGCTTTTCAGGGAATCAGCCCCAGCATTTT.

This clonotype was recorded at least ten times. The chain couples TRBV7-2 to TRBJ2-7; the D call may be TRBD1 or TRBD2 (5 bases each). The CDR3 spans 12 residues. Deletions cut 0 bases from V and 6 bases from J, with 6 bases between. Germline-derived CDR1 and CDR2 are SGHTA and FQGNSA. The CDR3 loop is CASSLARGEQYF. In DNA, the CDR3 is TGTGCCAGCAGCTTAGCGAGGGGCGAGCAGTACTTC.

V usage is TRBV30 and J usage is TRBJ1-5; no clear D gene. The CDR3 length is 14 residues. V was clipped by 3 bases and J by 1 base, with 10 bases between them. Germline V gene lookup returns CDR1 GTSNPN and CDR2 SVGIG (reference sequence). The CDR3 here is CAWRDGESNQPQHF. The CDR3 region has the DNA TGTGCCTGGAGGGACGGAGAAAGCAATCAGCCCCAGCATTTT.

This clonotype has ten or more counts. The chain has TRBV5-1 and TRBJ2-2, with 7 positions matching TRBD2. With V trimmed by 4 bases and J by 2 bases, 5 bases remained unmatched. The V gene's germline CDR1 is SGHRS and CDR2 YFSETQ. The CDR3 contains 15 residues. The CDR3 sequence is CASSPGTINTGELFF. The CDR3 DNA reads as TGCGCCAGCAGCCCCGGGACTATCAACACCGGGGAGCTGTTTTTT.

This clonotype was recorded many times. This chain uses TRBV20-1 with TRBJ2-3; 7 positions agree with TRBD2. V dropped 6 bases and J dropped 0; count of bases not matched to a gene: 6. The CDR3 is 14 amino acids. Per germline, CDR1 DFQATT and CDR2 SNEGSKA (reference sequence). The CDR3: CSARSGISTDTQYF. The CDR3 nucleotides are TGCAGTGCCCGGAGCGGGATTAGCACAGATACGCAGTATTTT.

Many counts were recorded for this clonotype. Here the CDR3 reads CASSNIGGILYNEQFF. The CDR3 bases are TGTGCCAGCAGCAATATCGGGGGGATCCTTTACAATGAGCAGTTCTTC. The J gene is TRBJ2-1, the V gene TRBV7-9, with 7 bases lining up with TRBD2. This CDR3 region has 16 residues. V lost 5 bases and J lost 4; bases outside the gene matches: 11. The germline gives CDR1 SEHNR, CDR2 FQNEAQ (reference sequence).

The table lists this clonotype with many counts. The rearrangement uses TRBV15 and TRBJ2-2; 8 bases are a match to TRBD1. V dropped 0 bases and J dropped 4; count of bases not matched to a gene: 4. This CDR3 is 16 amino acids long. Germline V gene data show CDR1 as LNHNV and CDR2 as YYDKDF (reference sequence). The CDR3 here is CATSREQGGVTGELFF. CDR3 coding DNA: TGTGCCACCAGCAGAGAACAGGGGGGAGTCACCGGGGAGCTGTTTTTT.

As regards this clonotype: With a much larger clone just one base away, this may be a read error. The chain is built from TRBV20-1 and TRBJ1-5; the match to TRBD1 covers 7 bases. The CDR3 consists of 16 residues. The germline V gene has CDR1 DFQATT and CDR2 SNEGSKA (reference sequence). CDR3 sequence (DNA): TGCTGTGCTACCTCCGCTGCAGGGGGGAGCAATCAGCCCCAGCATTTT. Its protein is CCATSAAGGSNQPQHF.

This chain connects TRBV20-1 to TRBJ1-2, with D possibly being TRBD1 (5 bases). CDR3 length equals 14 residues. The V and J ends lost 5 bases and 4 bases respectively, with 17 bases between them. Germline V gene sequence: CDR1 DFQATT, CDR2 SNEGSKA (reference sequence). DNA for the CDR3: TGCAGTGCTCCCCGGGACGGTGGAATCTATGGCTACACCTTC. It is translated as CSAPRDGGIYGYTF.

This clonotype was counted many times. The J gene is TRBJ2-5, the V gene TRBV4-1; D is perhaps TRBD1 or TRBD2 (6 bases each). The germline CDR1 and CDR2 sequences are MGHRA and YSYEKL. The V end lost 1 base, the J end lost 4 bases, and 16 bases lay between the germline ends. The CDR3 is 16 amino acids. The CDR3 nucleotides read TGCGCCAGCAGCCAAGTACGCGGGACACTACGAGAGACCCAGTACTTC. This sequence encodes CASSQVRGTLRETQYF.

This clonotype was recorded at least ten times. V gene TRBV6-2 or TRBV6-3 combines with J gene TRBJ2-5; D may match TRBD1 or TRBD2 (5 bases each). The V end was cut by 6 bases, the J end by 2 bases, with 13 bases between. Germline loops: CDR1 MNHEY, CDR2 SVGEGT. This CDR3 is 14 amino acids long. The CDR3 protein is CASSKGTEQETQYF. CDR3 nucleotide sequence: TGTGCCAGCAGCAAAGGGACGGAACAAGAGACCCAGTACTTC.

This clonotype came up many times. The chain is built from TRBV20-1 and TRBJ2-7, with 8 bases identical to TRBD1. There are 13 residues in the CDR3. V was clipped by 3 bases and J by 3 bases; unmatched bases: 4. Germline CDR1 reads DFQATT; CDR2 reads SNEGSKA (reference sequence). The CDR3 nucleotides read TGCAGTGCTAGTTGGACAGGGCACTACGAGCAGTACTTC. Its translation is CSASWTGHYEQYF.

In this sample, this clonotype turned up many times. The rearrangement uses TRBV7-2 and TRBJ1-2; D might be TRBD1 (5 bases). This CDR3 region has 15 residues. CDR1 is SGHTA, CDR2 FQGNSA, per germline. The V end lost 0 bases, the J end lost 4 bases, and 12 bases lay between the germline ends. The CDR3 nucleotides read TGTGCCAGCAGCTTAGCTGTGGGGCTCGTCTATGGCTACACCTTC. Its protein product is CASSLAVGLVYGYTF.

This clonotype was observed at least ten times. The chain joins TRBV5-1 to TRBJ1-3, with D hard to call. Trimming stripped 0 bases from V and 0 bases from J, with 10 bases between. The CDR3 extends over 16 amino acids. Germline CDR1 SGHRS, CDR2 YFSETQ. The CDR3 region is CASSLEPGRSGNTIYF. DNA for the CDR3: TGCGCCAGCAGCTTGGAGCCAGGCCGCTCTGGAAACACCATATATTTT.

This clonotype was recorded at least ten times. This chain connects TRBV20-1 to TRBJ1-1; TRBD1 matches at 9 bases. Losses at the gene ends were 6 bases for V and 3 bases for J; bases not matched to a gene: 8. From germline, CDR1 is DFQATT and CDR2 SNEGSKA (reference sequence). The CDR3 has 14 residues. CDR3 protein: CSAARDREDTEAFF. CDR3 nucleotides: TGCAGTGCCGCCCGGGACAGGGAGGACACTGAAGCTTTCTTT.

This clonotype has a count of ten or more. The chain is built from TRBV28 and TRBJ2-5; 8 bases align to TRBD1. The CDR3 has 14 amino acids. CDR1 is MDHEN, CDR2 SYDVKM, per germline. Trimming removed 2 bases from V and 5 bases from J; junction bases left unmatched: 4. DNA of the CDR3: TGTGCCAGCAGTTTACATAACAGGGGGGAGACCCAGTACTTC. This gives the protein CASSLHNRGETQYF.

This clonotype was seen many times. The J gene is TRBJ1-5, the V gene TRBV6-1, with 10 bases that match TRBD1. This CDR3 region has 16 residues. Trimming removed 4 bases from V and 6 bases from J; junction bases left unmatched: 9. Per germline, CDR1 MNHNS and CDR2 SASEGT. CDR3 residues: CASSVTTTGGGQPQHF. The DNA of the CDR3 is TGTGCCAGCAGTGTGACCACGACAGGGGGCGGTCAGCCCCAGCATTTT.